These 7 T cell receptor beta chains originate from one sample sequenced in a study of cytomegalovirus exposure and HLA in healthy donors. Use of 60 Vbeta and 13 Jbeta primers characterized the PCR. Libraries were prepared by immunoSEQ multiplex PCR; TCRdb keeps only in-frame clonotypes and omits some of them. Of 100,000 or so clones listed, more than 75% are singletons. Sequences were obtained from PBMCs. These receptors all stem from a woman between 45 and 60 years old in good health and CMV-seropositive.

V and J are TRBV9 and TRBJ2-1; 7 positions match TRBD1. J was trimmed by 0 bases and V by 7 bases; bases with no gene match: 4. Germline loops: CDR1 SGDLS, CDR2 YYNGEE. The CDR3 is 14 amino acids. As DNA, the CDR3 is TGTGCCAGCGGCAGGACAGGCTCCTACAATGAGCAGTTCTTC. Amino acids: CASGRTGSYNEQFF.

This chain connects TRBV27 to TRBJ2-7; TRBD2 matches at 11 bases. The trim removed 4 bases at V and 5 bases at J, leaving 7 bases unmatched. Germline V gene lookup returns CDR1 MNHEY and CDR2 SMNVEV (reference sequence). The CDR3 loop spans 15 amino acids. The CDR3 region is CASSSPPGLADEQYF. The CDR3 coding sequence is TGTGCCAGCAGTTCCCCCCCGGGACTAGCGGACGAGCAGTACTTC.

The chain links TRBV2 to TRBJ1-4; TRBD1 is a possible D gene (6 bases). V lost 5 bases and J lost 2, with 15 bases in between. Germline CDR1 is SNHLY and CDR2 is FYNNEI. The CDR3 covers 16 residues. This CDR3 reads CASSRQGSTTNEKLFF. For the CDR3, the DNA is TGTGCCAGCAGTAGGCAGGGGTCTACGACTAATGAAAAACTGTTTTTT.

The chain links TRBV29-1 to TRBJ2-2; the match to TRBD2 covers 10 bases. The CDR3 sequence is 16 residues long. The germline CDR1 and CDR2 sequences are SQVTM and ANQGSEA. V lost 2 bases, J lost 3 bases, and 6 bases stayed unmatched. CDR3 protein: CSVELLAGEYTGELFF. In DNA, the CDR3 is TGCAGCGTTGAACTCCTAGCGGGGGAATACACCGGGGAGCTGTTTTTT.

This clone has only one observation. This chain joins TRBV7-2 and TRBJ1-1; D gene uncertain. The CDR3 has 14 amino acids. Trimming left V 5 bases short and J 6 bases short, with 16 bases between. The germline CDR1 and CDR2 sequences are SGHTA and FQGNSA. As DNA, the CDR3 is TGTGCCAGCAGCCCTGGAGGGAAGCGGTCTGAAGCTTTCTTT. Translated, it gives CASSPGGKRSEAFF.

J is TRBJ2-1 and V is TRBV30, with 11 bases fitting TRBD1. After removal of 2 bases from V and 2 bases from J, the junction contained 2 bases not matched to a gene. The CDR3 is made up of 15 amino acids. From germline, CDR1 is GTSNPN and CDR2 SVGIG (reference sequence). The CDR3 sequence: CAWSRTGGPYNEQFF. The CDR3 DNA sequence: TGTGCCTGGAGTCGGACAGGGGGCCCCTACAATGAGCAGTTCTTC.

CDR3 coding DNA: TGTGCCAGCAGTTACACTGAGGGGGCAATGAACACTGAAGCTTTCTTT. Translating it yields CASSYTEGAMNTEAFF. The chain is built from TRBV6-5 and TRBJ1-1; 7 nucleotides line up with TRBD1. The CDR3 sequence is 16 residues long. The germline V gene encodes CDR1 MNHEY and CDR2 SVGAGI. The V gene end was trimmed by 2 bases and the J gene end by 0 bases; junction bases not matched to a gene: 6.